The next 5 T cell receptor beta chains were all read from a single sample in a study of T cells in Graves' hyperthyroidism and ophthalmopathy. It was RNA transcripts that yielded the amplified TCR beta CDR3 regions. TCR CDR3 regions were first amplified by RT-PCR with HTBI primers. TCRdb re-derived calls from the multiplex PCR reads in MiXCR, one entry per CDR3 protein. The sample yields around 340,000 distinct CDR3 sequences, less than 20% seen once. The sample taken for sequencing was blood. The receptors derive from a woman aged 40 to 49 with Graves' ophthalmopathy.

On this clonotype: A much larger clone lies one base from this, so it may be a read error. The chain uses TRBV5-1 and TRBJ1-6; unclear D gene. Germline V gives CDR1 SGHRS, CDR2 YFSETQ. The CDR3 has 13 amino acids. CDR3 sequence: CVSSLASWSPLHF. CDR3 coding DNA: TGCGTCAGCAGCTTGGCTAGTTGGTCACCCCTCCACTTT. Together with reference TRBV5-1 and TRBJ1-6, the CDR3 gives the full variable domain: KAGVTQTPRYLIKTRGQQVTLSCSPISGHRSVSWYQQTPGQGLQFLFEYFSETQRNKGNFPGRFSGRQFSNSRSEMNVSTLELGDSALYLCVSSLASWSPLHFGNGTRLTVT.

This clonotype was detected ten times or more. The chain uses TRBV5-1 and TRBJ2-7; no reliable D call. CDR1 and CDR2 (germline): SGHRS, YFSETQ. V lost 4 bases and J lost 0, with 11 bases in between. The CDR3 covers 14 residues. CDR3 bases: TGCGCCAGCAGCAATCGCGGCGTCTCCTACGAGCAGTACTTC. This codes for CASSNRGVSYEQYF. Based on the CDR3 plus reference TRBV5-1 and TRBJ2-7, the full variable domain is KAGVTQTPRYLIKTRGQQVTLSCSPISGHRSVSWYQQTPGQGLQFLFEYFSETQRNKGNFPGRFSGRQFSNSRSEMNVSTLELGDSALYLCASSNRGVSYEQYFGPGTRLTVT.

This clonotype was seen repeatedly, ten times or more. This chain links TRBV28 with TRBJ1-1; tentative D call: TRBD1 (5 bases). CDR3 length equals 13 residues. Germline loops: CDR1 MDHEN, CDR2 SYDVKM. The V and J ends lost 3 bases and 4 bases respectively, with 9 bases between them. The CDR3 DNA is TGTGCCAGCAGTTTCTGGGGGTTCACTGAAGCTTTCTTT. This sequence encodes CASSFWGFTEAFF. The variable domain in full, with the rest retrieved from reference TRBV28 and TRBJ1-1, is DVKVTQSSRYLVKRTGEKVFLECVQDMDHENMFWYRQDPGLGLRLIYFSYDVKMKEKGDIPEGYSVSREKKERFSLILESASTNQTSMYLCASSFWGFTEAFFGQGTRLTVV.

This clonotype was seen ten or more times. In nucleotides, the CDR3 is TGTGCCAGCAGCCCGCGGGGGGGGGGAGGCTACACCTTC. Translated, it gives CASSPRGGGGYTF. The chain combines TRBV7-2 with TRBJ1-2; D is possibly TRBD1 (5 bases). CDR3 length equals 13 residues. V was cut by 5 bases and J by 8 bases, with 15 bases left in between. Germline V gene data show CDR1 as SGHTA and CDR2 as FQGNSA.

The table lists this clonotype with many counts. This chain uses TRBV19 with TRBJ1-5; no reliable D call. Trimming cost V 9 bases and J 4 bases, with 19 bases left between them. The CDR3 totals 15 residues. Germline CDR1 LNHDA, CDR2 SQIVND (reference sequence). The CDR3 coding sequence is TGTGCCAGCCTGGGGTGGGAGGAATATAATCAGCCCCAGCATTTT. This translates into CASLGWEEYNQPQHF.